In its sample, the clone carrying this TCR beta chain ranks as medium-sized. The entry originates in a study of spatial heterogeneity in lung cancer. The length of the CDR3 is 16 residues. Trimming removed 2 bases from V and 2 bases from J, with 13 bases in between. Time point denoted: sample taken at primary tumor resection. The sequenced material consisted of unsorted whole RNA from tumor, nontumor lung or frozen PBMC. MiXCR, applied by TCRdb to the 5' RACE reads, yields one record per CDR3 protein. The table records about 1,100 distinct CDR3 sequences, about 6% of them present only once. The chain links TRBV23-1 to TRBJ2-1; maybe TRBD1 (6 bases). TRBV23-1 is sorted into the ORF group, with uncertain function. The starting material was normal lung tissue next to the tumor, obtained at surgery. This TCR derives from a male donor with early-stage non-small cell lung cancer. CDR3 DNA sequence: TGCGCCAGCAGTCAAAACTCCCAGGGGCCCTACAATGAGCAGTTCTTC. Encoded protein: CASSQNSQGPYNEQFF.